This T cell receptor (beta chain) stems from a study of cytomegalovirus exposure and HLA in healthy donors. Study details: One earlier analysis, a look at about 179 million T cells, found approximately 120 million unique TCR beta sequences. Study-wide findings and caveats: Per a prior analysis, the majority of TCR beta V segments were productive roughly 87% or roughly 30% of the time. Most TCR sequences were seen very rarely across donors, but some public TCRs occurred in many.

On this clone: Its antigen is not identified.

The PCR was carried out with 60 Vbeta primers and 13 Jbeta primers. TCRdb's table, derived via immunoSEQ multiplex PCR, lists solely in-frame clones and lacks some. The sample gives fewer than 130,000 clones, around 80% of which show up once; around 15% is in the top ten. Germline V gene sequence: CDR1 SGHNT, CDR2 YENEEA. This CDR3 contains 16 residues. The V segment lost 5 bases and the J segment 3 bases; nucleotides outside the gene matches: 5. This sequence originates from a man aged 30-40 years in good health and CMV-seropositive. The chain is built from TRBV11-3 and TRBJ2-3; 13 nucleotides align to TRBD2. The sequenced sample consisted of PBMCs. The CDR3 protein is CASSPGLAGITDTQYF. CDR3 DNA sequence: TGTGCCAGCAGCCCGGGACTAGCGGGGATTACAGATACGCAGTATTTT.